This T cell receptor (beta chain) is from a study of blood T cells in healthy people across ages. Study-level results: Older age went with lower TCR beta diversity per million T cells, in a roughly linear way.

They isolated at least 6.5 million PBMCs from each sample. Per sample, at least 5 micrograms of total RNA were extracted. This clonotype was found many times. Its target is unknown. J was trimmed by 2 bases and V by 5 bases; bases with no gene match: 4. The CDR3 is made up of 15 amino acids. CDR1 and CDR2 from the germline V gene are SGHTA and FQGNSA. A second about 7 to 12 cycle PCR used barcoded and J-beta primers. TCRdb re-called the 5' RACE reads through MiXCR, storing one row per CDR3 protein. This sample has 700,000 or so distinct CDR3 sequences; approximately 21% occur once, and the top ten carry roughly a fifth.

Sequencing was carried out using blood. The sequence derives from a man between 65 and 85 years old in good health. The V call is TRBV7-2, the J call TRBJ2-2, with 8 positions matching TRBD1. The CDR3 sequence is CASSPRGRNTGELFF. CDR3 nucleotide sequence: TGTGCCAGCAGCCCCAGGGGGCGCAACACCGGGGAGCTGTTTTTT.